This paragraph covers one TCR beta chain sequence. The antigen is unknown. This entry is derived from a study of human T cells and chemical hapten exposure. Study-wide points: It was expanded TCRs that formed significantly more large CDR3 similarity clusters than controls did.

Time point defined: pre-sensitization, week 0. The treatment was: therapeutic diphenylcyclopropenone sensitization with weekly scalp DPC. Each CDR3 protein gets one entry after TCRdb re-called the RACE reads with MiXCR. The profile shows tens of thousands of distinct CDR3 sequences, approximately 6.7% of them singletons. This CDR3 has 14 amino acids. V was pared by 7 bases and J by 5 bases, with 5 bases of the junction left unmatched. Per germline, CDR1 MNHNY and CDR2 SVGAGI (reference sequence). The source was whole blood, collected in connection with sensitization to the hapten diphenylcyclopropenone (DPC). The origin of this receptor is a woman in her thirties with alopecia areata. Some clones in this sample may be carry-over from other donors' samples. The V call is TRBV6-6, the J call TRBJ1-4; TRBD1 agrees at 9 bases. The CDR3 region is CASNTGQGNEKLFF. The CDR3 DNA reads TGTGCCAGCAACACCGGACAGGGGAATGAAAAACTGTTTTTT.